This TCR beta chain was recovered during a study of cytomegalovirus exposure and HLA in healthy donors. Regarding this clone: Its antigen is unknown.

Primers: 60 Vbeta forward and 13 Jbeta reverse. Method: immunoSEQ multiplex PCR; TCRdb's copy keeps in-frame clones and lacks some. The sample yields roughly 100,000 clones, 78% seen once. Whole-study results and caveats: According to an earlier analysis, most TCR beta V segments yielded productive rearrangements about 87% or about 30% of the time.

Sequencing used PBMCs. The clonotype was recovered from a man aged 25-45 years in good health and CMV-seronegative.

Here the CDR3 DNA reads TGTGCCTGGAGTATTGGGCCTTTAGCGGGAAGCTCCTACGAGCAGTACTTC. This gives the protein CAWSIGPLAGSSYEQYF. This chain uses TRBV30 with TRBJ2-7; 8 nucleotides align to TRBD2. Germline values: CDR1 GTSNPN, CDR2 SVGIG (reference sequence). The V segment lost 2 bases and the J segment 0 bases; nucleotides outside the gene matches: 12. The CDR3 totals 17 residues.